One sample yielded the 26 T cell receptor beta chains listed below, sequenced in a study of blood T cell repertoires in COVID-19. TCRdb keeps only in-frame clones here, not all; method: immunoSEQ multiplex PCR. The table has 150,000 to 200,000 clones, around four fifths seen once. Input material: peripheral blood. The receptors here all came from an elderly woman with active or convalescent COVID-19.

The genes are TRBV5-6 and TRBJ2-1, with TRBD2 identical over 11 bases. Trimming removed 0 bases from V and 0 bases from J; junction bases left unmatched: 5. This CDR3 region has 18 residues. CDR1 is SGHDT, CDR2 YYEEEE, per germline. The CDR3 sequence is CASSLVRLAGNSYNEQFF. Written as DNA, the CDR3 is TGTGCCAGCAGCTTGGTCCGACTAGCGGGGAACTCCTACAATGAGCAGTTCTTC.

V and J are TRBV4-1 and TRBJ1-2; 8 nucleotides align to TRBD1. V trimming: 3 bases; J trimming: 4 bases; junction bases outside the gene matches: 7. The CDR3 extends over 15 amino acids. Per the germline V gene, CDR1 is MGHRA and CDR2 is YSYEKL. CDR3 nucleotide sequence: TGCGCCAGCAGCCAGTCCGGGACAGGAGCCTATGGCTACACCTTC. It is translated as CASSQSGTGAYGYTF.

The chain is built from TRBV5-1 and TRBJ2-2; a weak D match, TRBD1 (6 bases). Trimming pared 3 bases from V and 3 bases from J, leaving 12 bases between. From germline, CDR1 is SGHRS and CDR2 YFSETQ. This CDR3 is 15 amino acids long. The CDR3 here is CASSSRTDDTGELFF. For the CDR3, the DNA is TGCGCCAGCAGCTCCCGGACAGACGACACCGGGGAGCTGTTTTTT.

A few counts support this clone. V usage is TRBV9 and J usage is TRBJ2-2; 9 nucleotides agree with TRBD2. V dropped 3 bases and J dropped 0; count of bases not matched to a gene: 3. The germline V gene encodes CDR1 SGDLS and CDR2 YYNGEE. The CDR3 is made up of 16 amino acids. The CDR3 loop is CASSASGGPNTGELFF. CDR3 DNA sequence: TGTGCCAGCAGCGCCAGCGGGGGGCCGAACACCGGGGAGCTGTTTTTT.

V is TRBV10-3 and J is TRBJ2-1; no clear D gene. The CDR3 is 13 residues long. Trimming took off 10 bases at V and 7 bases at J, with 17 bases between the two ends. Germline CDR1 and CDR2: ENHRY and SYGVKD. This chain's CDR3 is CATSVHDLNEQFF. As DNA, the CDR3 is TGTGCCACCTCGGTCCATGATTTGAATGAGCAGTTCTTC.

The chain couples TRBV6-1 to TRBJ1-2; D is possibly TRBD1 (5 bases). The germline V and J ends were trimmed by 2 bases and 4 bases, with 14 bases remaining between them. The CDR3 length is 15 residues. The germline V gene encodes CDR1 MNHNS and CDR2 SASEGT. CDR3 residues: CASSESTASRYGYTF. The CDR3, as DNA: TGTGCCAGCAGTGAATCGACAGCTAGTCGCTATGGCTACACCTTC.

The chain is built from TRBV28 and TRBJ1-6; D remains unclear. In germline, CDR1 is MDHEN, CDR2 SYDVKM. Deletions cut 7 bases from V and 7 bases from J, with 11 bases between. CDR3 length: 13 residues. CDR3 coding DNA: TGTGCCAGCAATGCAGGACTCAATTCACCCCTCCACTTT. Its translation is CASNAGLNSPLHF.

This sequence joins TRBV11-3 and TRBJ2-2; D is ambiguous. The germline gives CDR1 SGHNT, CDR2 YENEEA. The V end was cut by 3 bases, the J end by 7 bases, with 6 bases between. CDR3 size: 12 residues. The CDR3 protein is CASSFYSGELFF. The DNA of the CDR3 is TGTGCCAGCAGCTTTTACAGCGGGGAGCTGTTTTTT. Based on the CDR3 plus reference TRBV11-3 and TRBJ2-2, the full variable domain is EAGVVQSPRYKIIEKKQPVAFWCNPISGHNTLYWYLQNLGQGPELLIRYENEEAVDDSQLPKDRFSAERLKGVDSTLKIQPAELGDSAVYLCASSFYSGELFFGEGSRLTVL.

The rearrangement joins TRBV27 to TRBJ1-1; tentative D call: TRBD1 (5 bases). V was trimmed by 1 base and J by 1 base, leaving 10 bases between them. In germline, CDR1 is MNHEY, CDR2 SMNVEV (reference sequence). CDR3 length: 15 residues. The CDR3 DNA sequence: TGTGCCAGCAGTTTATTAAGGGGTGGGAACACTGAAGCTTTCTTT. It codes for CASSLLRGGNTEAFF.

In this sample, this clone turned up once. The rearrangement joins TRBV19 to TRBJ1-1, with TRBD1 matching over 8 bases. The CDR3 sequence is 14 residues long. V lost 6 bases and J lost 4; bases outside the gene matches: 7. In germline, CDR1 is LNHDA, CDR2 SQIVND (reference sequence). CDR3 protein: CASSAGGWSTEAFF. The CDR3 DNA is TGTGCCAGTAGCGCAGGGGGCTGGAGCACTGAAGCTTTCTTT.

This chain connects TRBV10-3 to TRBJ1-1, with 7 bases identical to TRBD1. Germline CDR1 is ENHRY and CDR2 is SYGVKD. Losses at the gene ends were 4 bases for V and 8 bases for J; bases not matched to a gene: 7. The CDR3 length is 13 residues. DNA for the CDR3: TGTGCCATCAGTGGGGGACAGCGCCGAGAAGCTTTCTTT. Protein: CAISGGQRREAFF.

The J gene is TRBJ2-5, the V gene TRBV9; a possible D gene is TRBD1 (5 bases). Germline CDR1 SGDLS, CDR2 YYNGEE. Trimming took 0 bases from V and 1 from J, leaving 13 bases between them. This CDR3 contains 16 residues. This CDR3 is CASSVGDRLIQETQYF. The CDR3 DNA is TGTGCCAGCAGCGTAGGAGACAGATTAATCCAAGAGACCCAGTACTTC.

This clone occurred once. The rearrangement joins TRBV5-1 to TRBJ2-5; a weak D match, TRBD2 (6 bases). This CDR3 has 14 residues. CDR1 and CDR2 from the germline V gene are SGHRS and YFSETQ. The ends were cut back, 4 bases at V and 2 bases at J, with 12 bases in the middle. The DNA for the CDR3 is TGCGCCAGCAGCAATGGAGGGGCTCAAGAGACCCAGTACTTC. This codes for CASSNGGAQETQYF.

The chain recombines TRBV6-2 or TRBV6-3 with TRBJ2-3, with 8 bases aligning to TRBD2. CDR3 length equals 16 residues. The V segment lost 0 bases and the J segment 4 bases; nucleotides outside the gene matches: 6. The germline CDR1 and CDR2 sequences are MNHEY and SVGEGT. The DNA for the CDR3 is TGTGCCAGCAGTTACTCCGGGCGGGGGGCGGCAGATACGCAGTATTTT. Translated: CASSYSGRGAADTQYF.

The CDR3 nucleotides read TGTGCCAGCAGTTCCGAACCCAGTGGGGGGGGCCTTTTTGGCTACACCTTC. Translating gives CASSSEPSGGGLFGYTF. The chain uses TRBV27 and TRBJ1-2; tentatively, D is TRBD1 (6 bases). The length of the CDR3 is 17 residues. V was pared by 4 bases and J by 7 bases, with 25 bases between. CDR1 and CDR2 (germline): MNHEY, SMNVEV (reference sequence).

This sequence joins TRBV9 and TRBJ1-3; weak D call: TRBD1 (5 bases). This CDR3 has 14 residues. V lost 0 bases and J 10 bases, leaving 14 bases between the germline ends. Germline loops: CDR1 SGDLS, CDR2 YYNGEE. CDR3 in DNA: TGTGCCAGCAGCGTAGAGGTCGGGGGAGGGACCATATATTTT. Its protein product is CASSVEVGGGTIYF.

The chain recombines TRBV3-1 (or the pseudogene TRBV3-2) with TRBJ2-7; 9 nucleotides line up with TRBD1. The ends lost 0 bases at V and 9 bases at J; junction bases unmatched: 9. CDR3 length: 15 residues. Germline lookup yields CDR1 LGHDT and CDR2 YNNKEL (reference sequence). The CDR3 loop is CASSQDVTGGQGQYF. The CDR3 region has the DNA TGTGCCAGCAGCCAAGATGTTACAGGGGGCCAGGGGCAGTACTTC.

This chain links TRBV19 with TRBJ2-1; D unresolved. The germline V gene encodes CDR1 LNHDA and CDR2 SQIVND (reference sequence). Trimming removed 1 base at V and 4 bases at J, with 5 bases between. The CDR3 runs 13 residues. The CDR3 sequence is CASSIGDYNEQFF. CDR3 bases: TGTGCCAGTAGTATAGGAGATTACAATGAGCAGTTCTTC. Based on the CDR3 plus reference TRBV19 and TRBJ2-1, the full variable domain is DGGITQSPKYLFRKEGQNVTLSCEQNLNHDAMYWYRQDPGQGLRLIYYSQIVNDFQKGDIAEGYSVSREKKESFPLTVTSAQKNPTAFYLCASSIGDYNEQFFGPGTRLTVL.

This clone showed up just a few times. The chain uses TRBV5-6 and TRBJ1-5, with TRBD1 matching 7 bases. Germline lookup yields CDR1 SGHDT and CDR2 YYEEEE. This CDR3 has 16 amino acids. V was clipped by 0 bases and J by 2 bases; unmatched bases: 5. The CDR3 DNA sequence: TGTGCCAGCAGCTTGGACAGGGGCGCTGGCAATCAGCCCCAGCATTTT. Protein product: CASSLDRGAGNQPQHF.

The chain uses TRBV12-3 or TRBV12-4 and TRBJ1-1, with 8 bases fitting TRBD1. This CDR3 contains 13 residues. After removal of 6 bases from V and 5 bases from J, the junction contained 5 bases not matched to a gene. CDR3 sequence (DNA): TGTGCCAGCAGGCCAGGGGGCAAGACTGAAGCTTTCTTT. Amino acids: CASRPGGKTEAFF.

The chain couples TRBV28 to TRBJ1-2; 9 bases agree with TRBD1. Unmatched junction bases numbered 9, after V lost 5 bases and J lost 5 bases. The germline gives CDR1 MDHEN, CDR2 SYDVKM. This CDR3 region has 15 residues. The chain's CDR3 is CASSPGDREGYGYTF. In DNA form, the CDR3 reads TGTGCCAGCAGTCCAGGGGACAGGGAGGGGTATGGCTACACCTTC.

The chain has TRBV11-1 and TRBJ1-1; no firm D call. The V gene's germline CDR1 is SGHAT and CDR2 FQDESV (reference sequence). V lost 1 base to trimming and J lost 4 bases, with 10 bases between them. There are 14 residues in the CDR3. The CDR3 DNA reads as TGTGCCAGCAGCTTAGAACGGGTAGTCACTGAAGCTTTCTTT. Protein sequence: CASSLERVVTEAFF. Full variable domain (missing parts from reference TRBV11-1 and TRBJ1-1): EAEVAQSPRYKITEKSQAVAFWCDPISGHATLYWYRQILGQGPELLVQFQDESVVDDSQLPKDRFSAERLKGVDSTLKIQPAELGDSAMYLCASSLERVVTEAFFGQGTRLTVV.

The chain recombines TRBV5-1 with TRBJ1-2; 7 bases map to TRBD1. The germline CDR1 and CDR2 sequences are SGHRS and YFSETQ. The CDR3 is 13 amino acids. J lost 8 bases, V lost 4 bases, and 8 bases had no gene match. CDR3 DNA sequence: TGCGCCAGCAGCCTCGGGACAGCTAGGGGCTACACCTTC. It codes for CASSLGTARGYTF.

The chain employs TRBV4-3 and TRBJ1-2; 10 positions agree with TRBD1. The CDR3 sequence is 13 residues long. J lost 7 bases, V lost 3 bases, and 2 bases had no gene match. Germline CDR1 and CDR2: LGHNA and YSLEER. The CDR3: CASSQDRGAGYTF. In DNA, the CDR3 is TGCGCCAGCAGCCAGGACAGGGGGGCTGGCTACACCTTC.

The rearrangement links TRBV5-1 to TRBJ1-1; D is perhaps TRBD1 (6 bases). Trimming pared 0 bases from V and 5 bases from J, leaving 11 bases between. Germline V gene sequence: CDR1 SGHRS, CDR2 YFSETQ. This CDR3 contains 14 residues. The CDR3 coding sequence is TGCGCCAGCAGCTTGGAAGGGGGGGAGACTGAAGCTTTCTTT. This codes for CASSLEGGETEAFF.

The chain links TRBV7-8 to TRBJ2-6; 7 bases align to TRBD2. Germline V gene sequence: CDR1 SGHVS, CDR2 FQNEAQ. This CDR3 spans 16 amino acids. The J segment lost 1 base and the V segment lost 5 bases, leaving 5 bases of the junction unmatched. The CDR3 loop is CASSPGTTSGANVLTF. The CDR3 DNA follows: TGTGCCAGCAGCCCCGGGACTACTTCTGGGGCCAACGTCCTGACTTTC.